The source of this T cell receptor beta chain is a study of T cell changes during pregnancy in multiple sclerosis. This CDR3 has 13 residues. Per the germline V gene, CDR1 is MNHEY and CDR2 is SMNVEV (reference sequence). V shed 4 bases, J shed 12 bases, and the junction held 7 bases outside the gene matches. Generated by immunoSEQ multiplex PCR, the TCRdb table keeps only in-frame clones and is missing some. This table has some 80,000 clones, about 90% appearing once. Specimen: peripheral blood, collected before pregnancy. The chain recombines TRBV27 with TRBJ2-1; 9 nucleotides align to TRBD1. The clonotype comes from a female donor with multiple sclerosis, enrolled in a pregnancy study. The CDR3 reads CASSSGTGFGQFF. Here the CDR3 DNA reads TGTGCCAGCAGTTCAGGGACAGGGTTCGGGCAGTTCTTC.